The clone carrying this T cell receptor beta chain was observed many times. This entry comes from a study of prognosis after radiotherapy for stage I lung cancer. The V and J ends lost 5 bases and 4 bases, in that order; junction bases with no gene match: 4. CDR3 length equals 15 residues. Germline CDR1 and CDR2: SGHTA and FQGNSA. Starting from genomic DNA, TCR beta CDR3 was amplified through two-round multiplex PCR. The first PCR round targeted every TRBV and TRBJ gene with specific primers. TCRdb ran MiXCR on the multiplex PCR reads and lists one entry per CDR3 protein. The sample holds about 14,000 distinct CDR3 sequences; 55% to 70% are singletons and the top ten take about a quarter.

The source is a donor aged 50 or older with non-small cell lung cancer. The V call is TRBV7-2, the J call TRBJ2-5; TRBD2 aligns across 13 bases. Source: PBMCs, taken before or after stereotactic body radiation therapy (not recorded which). This chain's CDR3 is CASSLGLAGVETQYF. The CDR3 bases are TGTGCCAGCAGCCTCGGACTAGCGGGAGTAGAGACCCAGTACTTC.